What follows are 14 T cell receptor beta chains derived from one specimen sequenced in a study of brain T cells in children with intractable seizures. Sample time point: blood from clinic visit 5 months post-surgery; TSC patient then seizure free. Method: immunoSEQ multiplex PCR; TCRdb's copy keeps in-frame clones and lacks some. This sample has hundreds of thousands of clones, with roughly 92% found just once. The starting material was peripheral blood, obtained 4 to 5 months after surgery. The receptors originated from a boy less than two years old with tuberous sclerosis and intractable seizures.

This clone was detected only a few times. The V gene is TRBV29-1, the J gene TRBJ1-4, with D hard to call. This CDR3 contains 14 residues. Trimming cost V 6 bases and J 4 bases, with 15 bases left between them. The germline CDR1 and CDR2 sequences are SQVTM and ANQGSEA. This chain's CDR3 is CSVGRSGGNEKLFF. CDR3 nucleotides: TGCAGCGTGGGTCGGTCAGGCGGTAATGAAAAACTGTTTTTT.

The J gene is TRBJ1-1, the V gene TRBV3-1 (or the pseudogene TRBV3-2); D remains unclear. The germline gives CDR1 LGHDT, CDR2 YNNKEL (reference sequence). The CDR3 is 15 residues long. V lost 3 bases and J lost 7, with 18 bases in between. CDR3 region: CASSHTASVGNEAFF. Here the CDR3 DNA reads TGTGCCAGCAGCCACACCGCTTCGGTTGGGAATGAAGCTTTCTTT.

The chain couples TRBV19 to TRBJ2-2; TRBD1 or TRBD2 may be the D gene (5 bases each). Trimming cost V 7 bases and J 4 bases, with 16 bases left between them. Per the germline V gene, CDR1 is LNHDA and CDR2 is SQIVND (reference sequence). The CDR3 runs 15 residues. CDR3 protein: CASILGAGTTGELFF. CDR3 nucleotide sequence: TGTGCCAGTATACTAGGGGCAGGGACCACCGGGGAGCTGTTTTTT.

The chain recombines TRBV30 with TRBJ2-7, with 10 bases fitting TRBD1. CDR1 is GTSNPN, CDR2 SVGIG, per germline (reference sequence). Trimming took 7 bases from V and 3 from J; bases not matched to a gene: 12. The CDR3 is made up of 15 amino acids. The CDR3 nucleotides are TGTGCCTTTTGCCTCGGACAGGGGGGACTCTACGAGCAGTACTTC. Its protein is CAFCLGQGGLYEQYF.

The CDR3 DNA reads TGTGCCAGCAGTACTACTAGAAACTCGTACTTC. This codes for CASSTTRNSYF. The J gene is TRBJ2-7, the V gene TRBV6-5, with TRBD2 as a possible D gene (5 bases). V was shortened by 5 bases and J by 12 bases, with 14 bases between the two germline ends. Germline lookup yields CDR1 MNHEY and CDR2 SVGAGI. The CDR3 consists of 11 residues.

V is TRBV10-3 and J is TRBJ1-2; no firm D call. V was shortened by 0 bases and J by 4 bases, with 9 bases between the two germline ends. The CDR3 sequence is 14 residues long. Germline V gene sequence: CDR1 ENHRY, CDR2 SYGVKD. As DNA, the CDR3 is TGTGCCATCAGTGAGTCCGGGGAGTTCTATGGCTACACCTTC. Protein sequence: CAISESGEFYGYTF.

The chain combines TRBV6-6 with TRBJ2-7; 11 nucleotides agree with TRBD2. V gave up 5 bases and J gave up 5 bases; unmatched junction bases: 8. The germline V gene encodes CDR1 MNHNY and CDR2 SVGAGI (reference sequence). The CDR3 sequence is 15 residues long. The CDR3 DNA sequence: TGTGCCAGCAGTCGCCTACTAGCGGGAGCCGACGAGCAGTACTTC. Residues: CASSRLLAGADEQYF.

This clone was seen a few times. In DNA, the CDR3 is TGTGCCAGTAGTCCGTCATGGACAGCGGGCTACGAGCAGTACTTC. This sequence encodes CASSPSWTAGYEQYF. This rearrangement joins TRBV19 to TRBJ2-7, with D perhaps given as TRBD1 or TRBD2 (6 bases each). Germline CDR1 is LNHDA and CDR2 is SQIVND (reference sequence). V was clipped by 5 bases and J by 3 bases, with 17 bases between them. CDR3 length equals 15 residues.

In this sample, this clone turned up once. The rearrangement links TRBV30 to TRBJ1-4; TRBD1 is a possible D gene (5 bases). The germline gives CDR1 GTSNPN, CDR2 SVGIG (reference sequence). The V gene lost 7 bases and the J gene lost 7 bases, with 13 bases spanning the gap. The CDR3 length is 12 residues. The CDR3 coding sequence is TGTGCCTCCGCGTCGGGGGGTGAAAAACTGTTTTTT. Translating it yields CASASGGEKLFF.

V is TRBV15 and J is TRBJ1-1; D is uncertain. V was shortened by 1 base and J by 1 base, with 13 bases between the two germline ends. In germline, CDR1 is LNHNV, CDR2 YYDKDF (reference sequence). This CDR3 comprises 16 residues. For the CDR3, the DNA is TGTGCCACCAGCAGAGGTGAGGGAGTGACGAACACTGAAGCTTTCTTT. Amino acid sequence: CATSRGEGVTNTEAFF.

This chain joins TRBV11-2 and TRBJ2-5; 8 bases are shared with TRBD2. Germline V gene lookup returns CDR1 SGHAT and CDR2 FQNNGV. With V trimmed by 0 bases and J by 4 bases, 4 bases remained unmatched. The CDR3 runs 15 residues. The CDR3 loop reads CASSLERGARETQYF. In nucleotides, the CDR3 is TGTGCCAGCAGCTTAGAGCGGGGGGCCAGAGAGACCCAGTACTTC.

This clone occurred once. V is TRBV6-5 and J is TRBJ2-1; the D gene is possibly TRBD1 (6 bases). Deletions cut 11 bases from V and 7 bases from J, with 15 bases between. Germline CDR1 and CDR2: MNHEY and SVGAGI. This CDR3 contains 12 residues. The CDR3 nucleotides read TGTGCCGGGGGCCACTCAGGGAATGAGCAGTTCTTC. This encodes CAGGHSGNEQFF.

The V and J genes are TRBV19 and TRBJ1-5, with D hard to call. The CDR3 is made up of 13 amino acids. CDR1 and CDR2 from the germline V gene are LNHDA and SQIVND (reference sequence). The V and J ends lost 5 bases and 3 bases respectively, with 8 bases between them. The CDR3 DNA sequence: TGTGCCAGTAGTGTGACAAACAATCAGCCCCAGCATTTT. It yields the protein CASSVTNNQPQHF.

V is TRBV6-5 and J is TRBJ1-1; D is ambiguous. Germline V gene lookup returns CDR1 MNHEY and CDR2 SVGAGI. The germline V and J ends were trimmed by 2 bases and 1 base, with 11 bases remaining between them. The CDR3 has 15 amino acids. The CDR3 spells CASSYDRRENTEAFF. In DNA, the CDR3 is TGTGCCAGCAGTTACGATAGGCGAGAGAACACTGAAGCTTTCTTT.